Reported below is one TCR beta chain. This clonotype occurred many times. Its antigen target is currently unknown. Base qualities are not recorded, but no much larger clone differs from it by a single base. These data come from a study of T-cell reconstitution after alpha-beta-depleted transplantation in children (dated by TCRdb to 2016 to 2017). At the level of the whole study: Using TCR repertoire profiling, the study followed T-cell immune reconstitution in a quantitative way in children after TCRalphabeta/CD19-depleted allogeneic hematopoietic cell transplantation.

The library was built by means of PCR. Data came from an Illumina HiSeq 2500. Molecular barcoding was employed in the preparation of TCR libraries, with unique molecular identifiers being used to normalize TCRbeta repertoire quantification. Starting from the raw public reads, TCRdb applied fastp trimming at Q25, assembled clones with MiXCR and retained in-frame beta chains. Rows matching on CDR3 protein sequence are summarized as one entry with the most common DNA and genes. This sample comprises around 100,000 distinct CDR3 sequences, 6% to 9% of them detected only once. The ten largest account for about 15% of the sample. The sample's treatment or condition label is to be understood as: allogeneic hematopoietic cell transplantation with graft depleted of TCRalphabeta T cells and CD19 B cells. The transplant recipients were children given TCRalphabeta/CD19-depleted allogeneic hematopoietic cell grafts.

Here is what the overall study found, with its caveats: Over the following months the frequencies of hyperexpanded clones went down, and after one year T-cell counts and TCRbeta diversity were mostly credited to newly produced T cells. In some patients, the high TCRbeta diversity seen at day 60 was put down to recipient T cells and intrathymic progenitors that had survived conditioning. The apparently early recovery of alphabetaT-cell counts about two months after transplant reportedly depended on only several hundred rapidly expanded clones that came from non-depleted graft cells.

From its cysteine to its phenylalanine, the CDR3 spans 12 amino acids. Kept here is only the CDR3 DNA, which spans 36 bases and is read in frame from base 1. The germline ends are 14 bases apart after V is trimmed by 4 bases and J by 10 bases. The germline V gene supplies CDR1 SGHRS and CDR2 YFSETQ. The receptor chain draws on TRBV5-1 and TRBJ2-5; a tentative D call is TRBD1 (5 bases match). This material consisted of PBMCs, taken before TCRalphabeta/CD19-depleted stem cell transplant. The sequence was obtained from a boy between 2 and 15 years old with acute lymphoblastic leukemia, due to receive a stem cell transplant. The CDR3 has the sequence CASSEDGADQYF. The nucleotide sequence reads as follows: TGCGCCAGCAGCGAGGATGGGGCAGACCAGTACTTC.